This TCR beta chain was captured by sequencing in a study of graft-versus-host responses after intestinal transplantation. The overall study: Multivisceral, liver-intestinal, or isolated intestinal grafts were transplanted into recipients. Tacrolimus plus steroids were given to all recipients for approximately 3 years, preceded by anti-thymocyte globulin induction.

Points on this clone: Its antigen is as yet unknown.

Germline lookup yields CDR1 PRHDT and CDR2 FYEKMQ (reference sequence). CDR3 length equals 13 residues. V trimming: 1 base; J trimming: 6 bases; junction bases outside the gene matches: 2. The protocol was immunoSEQ multiplex PCR, while the TCRdb copy is restricted to in-frame clones and leaves out a portion. The repertoire holds about 43,000 clones, with about 95% as singletons. Study results and limitations: Allografts of patients with graft-donor T cell macrochimerism showed high graft-versus-host to host-versus-graft clone ratios. The recipient marrow held GvH clones, and some of them showed up first in ileum or blood.

V usage is TRBV13 and J usage is TRBJ1-1, with TRBD1 matching over 7 bases. The TCR originated in a human patient who received an intestinal transplant, so some T cells may come from the graft donor. The material sequenced was PBMCs, taken 335 days after intestinal transplant. The CDR3: CASSLDRGPEAFF. DNA of the CDR3: TGTGCCAGCAGCTTAGACAGGGGTCCTGAAGCTTTCTTT.